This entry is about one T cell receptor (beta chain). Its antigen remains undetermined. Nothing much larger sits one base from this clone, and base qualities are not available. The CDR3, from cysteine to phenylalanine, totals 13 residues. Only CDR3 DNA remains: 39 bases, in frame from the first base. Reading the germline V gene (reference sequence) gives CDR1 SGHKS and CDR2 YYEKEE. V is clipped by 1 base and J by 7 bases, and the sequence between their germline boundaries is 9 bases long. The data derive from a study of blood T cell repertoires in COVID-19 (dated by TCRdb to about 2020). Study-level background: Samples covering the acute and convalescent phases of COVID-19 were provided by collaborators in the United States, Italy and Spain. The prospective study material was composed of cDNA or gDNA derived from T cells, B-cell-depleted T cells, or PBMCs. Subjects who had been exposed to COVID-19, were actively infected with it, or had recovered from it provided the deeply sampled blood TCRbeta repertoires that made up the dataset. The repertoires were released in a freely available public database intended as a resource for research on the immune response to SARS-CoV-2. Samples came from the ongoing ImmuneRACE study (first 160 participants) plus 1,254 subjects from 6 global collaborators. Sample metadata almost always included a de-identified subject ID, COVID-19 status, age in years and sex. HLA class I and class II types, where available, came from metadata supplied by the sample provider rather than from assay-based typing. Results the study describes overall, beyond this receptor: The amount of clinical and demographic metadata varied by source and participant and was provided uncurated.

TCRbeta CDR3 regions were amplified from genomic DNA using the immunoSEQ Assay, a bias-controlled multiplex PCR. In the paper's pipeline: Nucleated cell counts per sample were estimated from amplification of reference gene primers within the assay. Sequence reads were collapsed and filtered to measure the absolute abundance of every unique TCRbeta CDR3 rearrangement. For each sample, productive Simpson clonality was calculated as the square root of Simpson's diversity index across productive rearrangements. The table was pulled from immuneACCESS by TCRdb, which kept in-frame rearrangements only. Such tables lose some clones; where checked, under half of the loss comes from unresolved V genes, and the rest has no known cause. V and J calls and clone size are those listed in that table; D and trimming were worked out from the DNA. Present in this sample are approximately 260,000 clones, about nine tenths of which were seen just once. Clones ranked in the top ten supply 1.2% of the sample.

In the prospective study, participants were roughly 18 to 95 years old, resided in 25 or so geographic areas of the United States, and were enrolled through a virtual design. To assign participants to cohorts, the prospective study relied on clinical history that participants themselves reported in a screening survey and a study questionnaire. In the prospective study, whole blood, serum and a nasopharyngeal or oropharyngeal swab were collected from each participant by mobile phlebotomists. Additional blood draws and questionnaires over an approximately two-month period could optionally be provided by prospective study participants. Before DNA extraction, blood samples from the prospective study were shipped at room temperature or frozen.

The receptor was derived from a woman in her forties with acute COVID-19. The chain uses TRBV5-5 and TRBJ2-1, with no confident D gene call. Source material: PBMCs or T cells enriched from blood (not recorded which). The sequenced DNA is TGTGCCAGCAGCTTGCGGCAGGTGAATGAGCAGTTCTTC. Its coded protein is CASSLRQVNEQFF.